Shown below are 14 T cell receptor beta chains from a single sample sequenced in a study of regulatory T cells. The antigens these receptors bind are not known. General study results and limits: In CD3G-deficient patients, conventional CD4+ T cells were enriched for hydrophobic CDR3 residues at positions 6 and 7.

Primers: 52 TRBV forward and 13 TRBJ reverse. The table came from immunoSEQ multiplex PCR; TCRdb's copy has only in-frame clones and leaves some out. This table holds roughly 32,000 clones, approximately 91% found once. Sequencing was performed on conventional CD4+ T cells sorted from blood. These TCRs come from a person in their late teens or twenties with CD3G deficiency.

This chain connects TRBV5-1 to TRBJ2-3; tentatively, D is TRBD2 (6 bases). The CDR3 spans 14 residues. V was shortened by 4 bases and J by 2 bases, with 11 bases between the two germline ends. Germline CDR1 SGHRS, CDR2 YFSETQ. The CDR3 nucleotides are TGCGCCAGCAGCCCGGGACTTGTCACAGATACGCAGTATTTT. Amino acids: CASSPGLVTDTQYF.

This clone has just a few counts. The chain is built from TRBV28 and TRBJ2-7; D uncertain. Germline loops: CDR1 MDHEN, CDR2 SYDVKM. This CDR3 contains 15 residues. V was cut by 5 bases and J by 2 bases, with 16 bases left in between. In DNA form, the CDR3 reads TGTGCCAGCAGTCCCGGCTACAGCGCCACCTACGAGCAGTACTTC. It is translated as CASSPGYSATYEQYF.

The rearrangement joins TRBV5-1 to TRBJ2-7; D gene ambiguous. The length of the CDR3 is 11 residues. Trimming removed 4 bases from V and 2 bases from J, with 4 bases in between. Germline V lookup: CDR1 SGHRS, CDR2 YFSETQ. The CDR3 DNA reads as TGCGCCAGCAGCGACCCCTACGAGCAGTACTTC. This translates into CASSDPYEQYF. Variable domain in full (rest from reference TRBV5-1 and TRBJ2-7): KAGVTQTPRYLIKTRGQQVTLSCSPISGHRSVSWYQQTPGQGLQFLFEYFSETQRNKGNFPGRFSGRQFSNSRSEMNVSTLELGDSALYLCASSDPYEQYFGPGTRLTVT.

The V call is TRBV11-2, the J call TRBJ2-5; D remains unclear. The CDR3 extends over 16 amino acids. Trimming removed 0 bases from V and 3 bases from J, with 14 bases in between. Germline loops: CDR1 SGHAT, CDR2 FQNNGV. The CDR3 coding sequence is TGTGCCAGCAGCTTAGAAAGTGGGGTGAGGAAAGAGACCCAGTACTTC. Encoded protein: CASSLESGVRKETQYF.

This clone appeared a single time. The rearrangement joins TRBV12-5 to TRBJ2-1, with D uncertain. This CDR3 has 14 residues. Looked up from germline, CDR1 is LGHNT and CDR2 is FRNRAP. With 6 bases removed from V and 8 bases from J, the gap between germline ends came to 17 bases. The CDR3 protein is CASGAAGRIHEQFF. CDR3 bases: TGTGCTAGTGGCGCTGCCGGGCGAATCCATGAGCAGTTCTTC.

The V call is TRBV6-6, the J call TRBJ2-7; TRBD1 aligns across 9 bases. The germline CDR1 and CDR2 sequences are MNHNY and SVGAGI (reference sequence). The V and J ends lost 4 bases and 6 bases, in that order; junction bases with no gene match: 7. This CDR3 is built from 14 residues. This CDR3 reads CASSSGQGRGEQYF. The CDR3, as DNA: TGTGCCAGCAGTTCGGGACAGGGAAGGGGCGAGCAGTACTTC.

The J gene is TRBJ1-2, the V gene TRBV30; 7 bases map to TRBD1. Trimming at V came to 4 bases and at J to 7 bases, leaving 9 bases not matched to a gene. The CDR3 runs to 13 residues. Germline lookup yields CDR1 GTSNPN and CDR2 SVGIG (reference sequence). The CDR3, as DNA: TGTGCCTGGAACTCCGAACAGGGGACTGGCTACACCTTC. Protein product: CAWNSEQGTGYTF.

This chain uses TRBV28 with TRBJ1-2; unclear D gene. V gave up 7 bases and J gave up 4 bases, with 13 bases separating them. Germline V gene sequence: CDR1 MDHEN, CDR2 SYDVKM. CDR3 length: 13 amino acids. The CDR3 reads CASKLGGVYGYTF. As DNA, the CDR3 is TGTGCCAGCAAGTTGGGCGGGGTCTATGGCTACACCTTC.

The CDR3 DNA sequence: TGCGCCAGCAGCCCTGGTGTCCGGGGTTCGACCTACAATGAGCAGTTCTTC. It yields the protein CASSPGVRGSTYNEQFF. This sequence joins TRBV5-1 and TRBJ2-1, with D perhaps TRBD2 (5 bases). Per germline, CDR1 SGHRS and CDR2 YFSETQ. The CDR3 contains 17 residues. Trimming pared 4 bases from V and 2 bases from J, leaving 19 bases between.

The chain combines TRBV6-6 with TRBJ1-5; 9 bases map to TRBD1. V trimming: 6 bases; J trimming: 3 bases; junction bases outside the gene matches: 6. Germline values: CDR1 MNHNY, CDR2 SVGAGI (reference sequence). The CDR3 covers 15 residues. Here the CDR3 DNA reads TGTGCCAGCAGGCCGGGACAGGGCTTCAATCAGCCCCAGCATTTT. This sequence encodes CASRPGQGFNQPQHF.

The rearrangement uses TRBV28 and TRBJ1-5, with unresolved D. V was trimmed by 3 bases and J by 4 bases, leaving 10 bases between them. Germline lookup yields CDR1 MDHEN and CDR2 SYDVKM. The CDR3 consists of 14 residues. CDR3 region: CASSFGQRNQPQHF. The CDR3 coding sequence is TGTGCCAGCAGTTTCGGGCAACGAAATCAGCCCCAGCATTTT.

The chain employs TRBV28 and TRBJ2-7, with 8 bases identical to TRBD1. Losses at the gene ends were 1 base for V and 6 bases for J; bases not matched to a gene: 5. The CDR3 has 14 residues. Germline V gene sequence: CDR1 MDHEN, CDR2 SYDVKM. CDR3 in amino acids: CASSLYRGISEQYF. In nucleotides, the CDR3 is TGTGCCAGCAGTTTATACAGGGGGATCAGCGAGCAGTACTTC.

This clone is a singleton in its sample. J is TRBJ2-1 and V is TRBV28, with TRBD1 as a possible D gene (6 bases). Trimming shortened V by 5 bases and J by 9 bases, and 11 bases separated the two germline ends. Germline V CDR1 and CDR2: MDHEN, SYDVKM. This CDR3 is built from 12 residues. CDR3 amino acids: CASSTNRVEQFF. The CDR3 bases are TGTGCCAGCAGTACAAACAGGGTTGAGCAGTTCTTC.

CDR3 loop: CASRDRRSGGYTF. In nucleotides, the CDR3 is TGTGCCAGCCGGGACCGCCGGTCTGGAGGCTACACCTTC. The chain is built from TRBV6-1 and TRBJ1-2; D is perhaps TRBD1 (5 bases). This CDR3 region has 13 residues. Deletions cut 8 bases from V and 8 bases from J, with 18 bases between. Germline V gene sequence: CDR1 MNHNS, CDR2 SASEGT.